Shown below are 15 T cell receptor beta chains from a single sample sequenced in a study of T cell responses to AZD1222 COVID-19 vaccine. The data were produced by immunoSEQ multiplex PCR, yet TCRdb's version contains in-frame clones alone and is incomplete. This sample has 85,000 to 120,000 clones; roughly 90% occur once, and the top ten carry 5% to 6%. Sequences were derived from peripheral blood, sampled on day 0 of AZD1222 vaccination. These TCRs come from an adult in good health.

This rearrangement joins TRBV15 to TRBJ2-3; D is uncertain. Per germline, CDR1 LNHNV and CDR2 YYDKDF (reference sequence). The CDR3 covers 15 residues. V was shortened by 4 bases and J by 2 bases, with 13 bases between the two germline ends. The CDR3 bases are TGTGCCACCAGCAAAGCAGGCGGTTTCACAGATACGCAGTATTTT. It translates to CATSKAGGFTDTQYF.

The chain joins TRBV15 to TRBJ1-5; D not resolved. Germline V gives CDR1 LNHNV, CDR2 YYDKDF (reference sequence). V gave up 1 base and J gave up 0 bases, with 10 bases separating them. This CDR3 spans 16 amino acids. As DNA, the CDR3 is TGTGCCACCAGCAGAGGTACGGAGTTTAGCAATCAGCCCCAGCATTTT. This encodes CATSRGTEFSNQPQHF.

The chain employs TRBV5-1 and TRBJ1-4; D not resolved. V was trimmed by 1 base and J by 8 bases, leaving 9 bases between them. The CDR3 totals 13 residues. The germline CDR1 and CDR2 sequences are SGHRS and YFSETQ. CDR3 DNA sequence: TGCGCCAGCAGCTTGACGAGCGGGGAAAAACTGTTTTTT. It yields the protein CASSLTSGEKLFF.

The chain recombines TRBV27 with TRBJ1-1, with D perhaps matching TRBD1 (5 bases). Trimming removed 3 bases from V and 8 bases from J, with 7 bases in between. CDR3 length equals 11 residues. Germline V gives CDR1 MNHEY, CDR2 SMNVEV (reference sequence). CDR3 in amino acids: CASSFEGEAFF. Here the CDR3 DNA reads TGTGCCAGCAGTTTTGAGGGGGAAGCTTTCTTT.

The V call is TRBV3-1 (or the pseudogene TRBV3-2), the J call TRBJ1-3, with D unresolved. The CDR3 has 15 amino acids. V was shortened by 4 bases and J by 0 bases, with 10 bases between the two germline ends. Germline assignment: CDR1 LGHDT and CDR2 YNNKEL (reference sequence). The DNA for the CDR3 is TGTGCCAGCAGCCTGACGCGGAGCTCTGGAAACACCATATATTTT. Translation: CASSLTRSSGNTIYF.

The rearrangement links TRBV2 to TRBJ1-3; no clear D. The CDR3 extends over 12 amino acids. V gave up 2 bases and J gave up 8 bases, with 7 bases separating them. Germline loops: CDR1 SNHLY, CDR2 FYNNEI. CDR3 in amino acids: CASSESGDTIYF. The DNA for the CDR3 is TGTGCCAGCAGTGAAAGCGGGGACACCATATATTTT. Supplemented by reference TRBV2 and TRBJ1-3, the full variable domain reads EPEVTQTPSHQVTQMGQEVILRCVPISNHLYFYWYRQILGQKVEFLVSFYNNEISEKSEIFDDQFSVERPDGSNFTLKIRSTKLEDSAMYFCASSESGDTIYFGEGSWLTVV.

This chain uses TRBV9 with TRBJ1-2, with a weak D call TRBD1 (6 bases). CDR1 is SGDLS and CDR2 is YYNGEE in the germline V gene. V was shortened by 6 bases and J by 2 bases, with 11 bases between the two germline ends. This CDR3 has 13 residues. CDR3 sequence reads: CASNRGGNYGYTF. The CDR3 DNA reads TGTGCCAGCAACCGAGGGGGGAACTATGGCTACACCTTC.

The CDR3 DNA is TGTGCCAGCCGGACAGGTATCTCCTACGAGCAGTACTTC. It yields the protein CASRTGISYEQYF. The chain couples TRBV6-5 to TRBJ2-7; 7 bases are shared with TRBD1. The trim removed 8 bases at V and 0 bases at J, leaving 4 bases unmatched. Germline CDR1 is MNHEY and CDR2 is SVGAGI. The CDR3 covers 13 residues.

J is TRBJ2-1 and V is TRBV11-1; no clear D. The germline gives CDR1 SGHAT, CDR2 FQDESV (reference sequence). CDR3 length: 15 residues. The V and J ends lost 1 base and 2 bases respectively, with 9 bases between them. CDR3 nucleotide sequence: TGTGCCAGCAGCTTAGACGGGTCCCCCTACAATGAGCAGTTCTTC. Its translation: CASSLDGSPYNEQFF.

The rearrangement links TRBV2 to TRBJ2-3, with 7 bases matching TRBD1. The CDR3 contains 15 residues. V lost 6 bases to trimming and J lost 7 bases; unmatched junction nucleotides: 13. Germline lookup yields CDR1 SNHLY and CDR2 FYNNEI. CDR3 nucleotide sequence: TGTGCCAGCAGATTACAAGGACAGGTAGCAAATACGCAGTATTTT. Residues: CASRLQGQVANTQYF.

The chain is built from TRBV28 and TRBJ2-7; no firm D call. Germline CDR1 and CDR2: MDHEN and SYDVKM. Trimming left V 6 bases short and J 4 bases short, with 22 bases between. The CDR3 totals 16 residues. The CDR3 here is CASSPSKILIRYEQYF. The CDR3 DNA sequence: TGTGCCAGCAGCCCCTCGAAGATCCTAATTAGGTACGAGCAGTACTTC.

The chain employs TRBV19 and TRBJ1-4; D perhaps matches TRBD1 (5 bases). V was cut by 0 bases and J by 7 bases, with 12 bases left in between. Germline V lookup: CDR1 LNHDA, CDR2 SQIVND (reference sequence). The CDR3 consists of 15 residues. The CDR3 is CASSIDRAHREKLFF. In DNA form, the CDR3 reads TGTGCCAGTAGTATAGACAGGGCCCATCGTGAAAAACTGTTTTTT. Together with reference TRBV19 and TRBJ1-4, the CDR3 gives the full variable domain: DGGITQSPKYLFRKEGQNVTLSCEQNLNHDAMYWYRQDPGQGLRLIYYSQIVNDFQKGDIAEGYSVSREKKESFPLTVTSAQKNPTAFYLCASSIDRAHREKLFFGSGTQLSVL.

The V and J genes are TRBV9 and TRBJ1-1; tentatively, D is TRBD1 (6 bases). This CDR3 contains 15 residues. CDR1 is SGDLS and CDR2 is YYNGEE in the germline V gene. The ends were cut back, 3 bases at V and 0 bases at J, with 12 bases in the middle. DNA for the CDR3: TGTGCCAGCAGCGGGAACAGGGAAATGAACACTGAAGCTTTCTTT. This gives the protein CASSGNREMNTEAFF.

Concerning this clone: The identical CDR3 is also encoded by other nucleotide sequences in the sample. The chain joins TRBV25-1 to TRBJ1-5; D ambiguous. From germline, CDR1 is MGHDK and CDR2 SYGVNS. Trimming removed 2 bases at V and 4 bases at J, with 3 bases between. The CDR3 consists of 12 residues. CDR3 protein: CASSEGNQPQHF. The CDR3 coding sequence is TGTGCCAGCAGTGAAGGGAATCAGCCCCAGCATTTT. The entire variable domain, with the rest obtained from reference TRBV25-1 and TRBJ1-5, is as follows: EADIYQTPRYLVIGTGKKITLECSQTMGHDKMYWYQQDPGMELHLIHYSYGVNSTEKGDLSSESTVSRIRTEHFPLTLESARPSHTSQYLCASSEGNQPQHFGDGTRLSIL.

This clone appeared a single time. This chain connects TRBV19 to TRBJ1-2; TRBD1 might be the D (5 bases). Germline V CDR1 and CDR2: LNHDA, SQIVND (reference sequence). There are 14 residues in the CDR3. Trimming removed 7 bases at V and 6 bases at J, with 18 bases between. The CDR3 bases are TGTGCCAGTACCCCGGACGGGGGTATGGATGGCTACACCTTC. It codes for CASTPDGGMDGYTF.